These T cell receptor beta chains were read from a single sample in a study of blood T cell repertoires in COVID-19. This table comes from immunoSEQ multiplex PCR, and its TCRdb copy is limited to in-frame clones, with some not included. In the table there are about 200,000 clones, 80% to 95% of which are singletons. Specimen: peripheral blood. The receptors were sampled from a man in his sixties with COVID-19, enrolled during active disease. Both conserved end residues are part of each CDR3. A D gene is named only where the DNA matches it firmly.

TRBV5-5	TRBD2	TRBJ2-1	CASSRYGGGTTGNEQFF
TRBV27	NA	TRBJ1-6	CASSPRTETYNSPLHF
TRBV18	TRBD1	TRBJ1-1	CASSSQGVGGNTEAFF
TRBV30	NA	TRBJ1-3	CAWTGGNTIYF
TRBV24-1	NA	TRBJ2-5	CATSEVGAVTQYF
TRBV19	NA	TRBJ1-4	CASSIEGISGEKLFF
TRBV3-1/TRBV3-2	NA	TRBJ2-1	CASSQGATYNEQFF
TRBV29-1	TRBD2	TRBJ2-5	CSVEEGTNQETQYF
TRBV4-1	TRBD1	TRBJ2-7	CASSQGAPDRGIEQYF
TRBV30	NA	TRBJ1-2	CAWSVNSYYGYTF
TRBV28	NA	TRBJ1-2	CASRTRTVDYGYTF
TRBV4-3	TRBD1	TRBJ1-5	CASSLRQGQDQPQHF
TRBV15	NA	TRBJ1-4	CATSRDHTATNEKLFF
TRBV11-2	NA	TRBJ1-2	CASSLDPGAGYTF
TRBV4-3	NA	TRBJ2-1	CASSQVAGGNYNEQFF
TRBV14	NA	TRBJ2-1	CASSQMFRYNEQFF